The present T cell receptor (beta chain) was sequenced within a study of blood T cell repertoires in COVID-19 (dated by TCRdb to the early 2020s). Describing the broader study: Collaborator samples came from the United States, Italy and Spain and covered acute and convalescent phases of COVID-19. The prospective study material was composed of cDNA or gDNA derived from T cells, B-cell-depleted T cells, or PBMCs. Deeply sampled blood TCRbeta repertoires from subjects exposed to, actively infected with, or recovered from COVID-19 were included in the dataset. The repertoires were released in a freely available public database intended as a resource for research on the immune response to SARS-CoV-2. The samples were drawn from two sources: the first 160 participants of the ongoing ImmuneRACE study, and 1,000 to 1,500 subjects contributed by 6 global collaborators. A de-identified subject ID, COVID-19 status, age in years and sex were almost always included in the sample metadata. Where available, HLA class I and class II types were taken from metadata supplied by the sample provider and were not determined by assay-based typing.

A note on this clone: Its antigen has not been determined. Nothing much larger sits one base from this clone, and base qualities are not available.

The immunoSEQ Assay, a bias-controlled multiplex PCR, was used to amplify TCRbeta CDR3 regions from genomic DNA. The original pipeline was this. The number of nucleated cells in each sample was estimated from the amplification of reference gene primers within the assay. To quantify the absolute abundance of each unique TCRbeta CDR3 rearrangement, sequence reads were collapsed and filtered. For each sample, productive Simpson clonality was calculated as the square root of Simpson's diversity index across productive rearrangements. As stored in TCRdb, this immuneACCESS dataset retains in-frame rearrangements with V and J assigned. A fraction of the clones does not appear; measured against another copy, unresolved V genes explain less than half of the discrepancy, and the remainder lacks a known reason. The DNA gave D and trimming, while V, J and clone size come from that table. In all, the sample holds about 340,000 clones, and approximately 90% of those were seen once. 2.5% to 4% of the sample goes to the ten largest clones.

Samples from volunteer blood donors who had recovered from COVID-19 were contributed by a second Seattle source. Each collaborating institution followed its own protocols to collect whole blood in K2EDTA tubes. For TCRbeta analysis, collaborators shipped samples in one of three forms: frozen whole blood, isolated PBMCs, or DNA extracted from either of those sample types. General study outcomes and caveats: The amount of clinical and demographic metadata varied by source and participant and was provided uncurated.

Measured from the cysteine to the phenylalanine, the CDR3 is 13 residues long. Solely the CDR3 DNA is kept, with 39 bases framed from the first base. For CDR1 and CDR2, the germline V gene lists LGHNA and YSLEER. Trimming takes 1 base off V and 11 bases off J; junction bases not matched to a gene: 7. The sequence derives from a woman aged 18 to 35 who had recovered from COVID-19. Sample: peripheral blood. Here the chain combines TRBV4-3 and TRBJ1-2; 7 of the junction bases match TRBD1. Read as DNA, the sequence is TGCGCCAGCAGCCAAGTGGGGACAGCGATATACACCTTC. It translates as CASSQVGTAIYTF.